The following is a T cell receptor (beta chain) sequence with its context. Its antigen remains unknown. At one end, the junction sequence differs from germline, possibly due to a read error. The V gene's germline CDR1 is GTSNPN and CDR2 SVGIG (reference sequence). This CDR3 spans 12 amino acids. The data originate from a study of beta chain features in type 1 diabetes. Study-level points and caveats: When Type 1 diabetes patients were examined, their TCRB CDR3s proved moderately but significantly shorter in all four CD4+ subsets.

All of the isolated RNA was reverse transcribed, so expressed TCRB transcripts were sequenced. Here immunoSEQ multiplex PCR was the method, and the copy in TCRdb shows in-frame clones only, minus some. Seen here are around 260,000 clones, about a fifth observed once, and the top ten hold 0.028%. The receptor was derived from a woman aged 40 to 55 with type 1 diabetes. The sequenced sample consisted of naive CD4+ T cells from blood. The gene calls are TRBV30 and TRBJ2-3; TRBD2 might be the D (6 bases). In DNA, the CDR3 is TGTGCCCGGAGGGAATCCGGGGATACGCAGTATTTT. Amino acids: CARRESGDTQYF. The complete variable domain, with remaining parts taken from reference TRBV30 and TRBJ2-3, reads SQTIHQWPATLVQPVGSPLSLECTVEGTSNPNLYWYRQAAGRGLQLLFYSVGIGQISSEVPQNLSASRPQDRQFILSSKKLLLSDSGFYLCARRESGDTQYFGPGTRLTVL.